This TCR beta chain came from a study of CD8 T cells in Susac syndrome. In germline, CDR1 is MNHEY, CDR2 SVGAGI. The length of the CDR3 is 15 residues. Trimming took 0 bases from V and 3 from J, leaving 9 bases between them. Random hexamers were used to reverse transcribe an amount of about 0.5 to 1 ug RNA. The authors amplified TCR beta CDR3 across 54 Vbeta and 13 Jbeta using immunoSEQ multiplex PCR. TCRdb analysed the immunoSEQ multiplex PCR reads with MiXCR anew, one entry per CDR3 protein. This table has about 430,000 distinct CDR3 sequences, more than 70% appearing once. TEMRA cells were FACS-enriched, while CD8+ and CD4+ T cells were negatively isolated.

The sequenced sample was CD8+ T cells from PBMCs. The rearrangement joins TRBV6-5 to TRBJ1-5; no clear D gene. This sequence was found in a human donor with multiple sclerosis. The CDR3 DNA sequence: TGTGCCAGCAGTTACTCTCAGGAGAACAATCAGCCCCAGCATTTT. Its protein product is CASSYSQENNQPQHF.